A selection of T cell receptor beta chains follows, all from one sample in a study of OX40 agonist ivuxolimab in advanced cancers. Profiling relied on immunoSEQ multiplex PCR, and the TCRdb table lists in-frame clones only, not all of them. The top ten clones hold 2.5% to 3% of a sample with tens of thousands of clones, around 88% of them seen once. This specimen consisted of CD4+ or CD8+ T cells sorted from blood, obtained in a trial of the OX40 agonist ivuxolimab. The receptors were sampled from an adult with an advanced solid tumor such as melanoma, head and neck, liver or kidney cancer. The CDR3 runs from the conserved cysteine through the conserved F or W. The D gene is left open where the match is weak. Expanded clones get a size class; other rows say once, few or many, or leave the size out.

clone_size j_call cdr3_length v_call d_call cdr3_aa cdr3_nt
NA TRBJ2-3 17 TRBV13 NA CASRGEQDEGGSDTQYF TGTGCCAGCAGAGGGGAGCAGGACGAGGGGGGATCAGATACGCAGTATTTT
once TRBJ1-5 13 TRBV6-6 NA CASSYSAGEPQHF TGTGCCAGCAGTTACTCGGCAGGCGAACCCCAGCATTTT
once TRBJ2-2 14 TRBV19 NA CASGGTSNTGELFF TGTGCCTCTGGGGGCACCTCGAACACCGGGGAGCTGTTTTTT
NA TRBJ1-2 13 TRBV10-1 NA CASSESVKNGYTF TGCGCCAGCAGTGAGTCGGTGAAAAATGGCTACACCTTC
NA TRBJ1-6 11 TRBV2 NA CASTRDSPLHF TGTGCCAGCACTAGGGATTCACCCCTCCACTTT
NA TRBJ2-7 17 TRBV7-3 NA CASSLTLGTISSYEQYF TGTGCCAGCAGCTTAACGCTTGGGACGATTAGTAGCTACGAGCAGTACTTC
NA TRBJ2-7 15 TRBV7-7 TRBD1 CASSLDRGGNYEQYF TGTGCTAGCAGCTTAGACAGGGGAGGAAACTACGAGCAGTACTTC
NA TRBJ2-5 13 TRBV5-5 NA CASTFGTQETQYF TGTGCCAGCACCTTTGGGACTCAAGAGACCCAGTACTTC
NA TRBJ1-2 12 TRBV6-6 NA CASSYSGEPGPF TGTGCCAGCAGTTACTCGGGCGAGCCGGGGCCATTC
NA TRBJ1-6 15 TRBV6-6 NA CASSYVAGDNSPLHF TGTGCCAGCAGTTACGTTGCAGGAGATAATTCACCCCTCCACTTT
NA TRBJ2-5 14 TRBV7-7 NA CASSLVSAGETQYF TGTGCTAGCAGCTTAGTCTCGGCAGGAGAGACCCAGTACTTC
once TRBJ2-5 16 TRBV5-4 TRBD2 CASSPTSGGPQETQYF TGTGCCAGCAGCCCTACTAGCGGGGGGCCCCAAGAGACCCAGTACTTC
NA TRBJ1-1 13 TRBV18 NA CASSPGVGAEAFF TGTGCCAGCTCTCCTGGGGTAGGAGCTGAAGCTTTCTTT
NA TRBJ1-6 16 TRBV6-5 NA CASSYVGGTYNSPLHF TGTGCCAGCAGTTACGTGGGCGGGACCTATAATTCACCCCTCCACTTT
NA TRBJ2-5 13 TRBV5-5 NA CASSLGPEETQYF TGTGCCAGCAGCTTGGGGCCGGAAGAGACCCAGTACTTC
NA TRBJ1-5 15 TRBV5-1 TRBD1 CASSPGTDSNQPQHF TGCGCCAGCAGCCCCGGGACAGATAGCAATCAGCCCCAGCATTTT
NA TRBJ1-2 14 TRBV6-5 NA CASSSAVVKYGYTF TGTGCCAGCAGTTCCGCGGTAGTTAAGTATGGCTACACCTTC
NA TRBJ2-7 15 TRBV5-4 TRBD2 CASSLTSGRAYEQYF TGTGCCAGCAGCTTAACTAGCGGGAGAGCCTACGAGCAGTACTTC
NA TRBJ1-1 13 TRBV6-1 TRBD1 CASSPNRGTEAFF TGTGCCAGCAGTCCAAACAGGGGGACTGAAGCTTTCTTT
NA TRBJ2-2 14 TRBV4-1 NA CASSPRDWRGELFF TGCGCCAGCAGCCCCCGGGACTGGAGGGGGGAGCTGTTTTTT
NA TRBJ1-1 13 TRBV6-5 TRBD1 CATGDSLGTEAFF TGTGCCACCGGGGACAGCCTGGGTACTGAAGCTTTCTTT
NA TRBJ2-1 17 TRBV10-3 TRBD2 CAISGARWGGLGNEQFF TGTGCCATCAGTGGTGCTCGGTGGGGGGGATTGGGAAATGAGCAGTTCTTC
NA TRBJ2-3 15 TRBV7-9 TRBD2 CASSLTGGATDTQYF TGTGCCAGCAGCTTAACGGGGGGGGCGACAGATACGCAGTATTTT
NA TRBJ2-7 11 TRBV6-5 NA CASSHLNEQYF TGTGCCAGCAGTCACCTAAACGAGCAGTACTTC
NA TRBJ1-2 11 TRBV20-1 NA CSVVVGAGYTF TGCAGTGTAGTTGTAGGGGCCGGCTACACCTTC
NA TRBJ2-2 17 TRBV27 TRBD1 CASKIQGAPANTGELFF TGTGCCAGCAAAATACAGGGGGCCCCTGCGAACACCGGGGAGCTGTTTTTT
NA TRBJ2-7 13 TRBV6-6 TRBD1 CASKGQGTYEQYF TGTGCCAGCAAAGGACAGGGAACTTACGAGCAGTACTTC
NA TRBJ1-1 13 TRBV5-1 NA CASSSEVNTEAFF TGCGCCAGCAGCTCCGAGGTGAACACTGAAGCTTTCTTT
NA TRBJ1-5 15 TRBV27 NA CASKNDLNSNQPQHF TGTGCCAGCAAGAACGACCTAAATAGCAATCAGCCCCAGCATTTT
NA TRBJ2-5 14 TRBV7-7 TRBD1 CASSKDRGSETQYF TGTGCTAGCAGCAAGGACAGGGGGTCAGAGACCCAGTACTTC
NA TRBJ1-2 13 TRBV7-2 TRBD1 CASSPGTENGYTF TGTGCCAGCAGCCCCGGGACAGAAAATGGCTACACCTTC